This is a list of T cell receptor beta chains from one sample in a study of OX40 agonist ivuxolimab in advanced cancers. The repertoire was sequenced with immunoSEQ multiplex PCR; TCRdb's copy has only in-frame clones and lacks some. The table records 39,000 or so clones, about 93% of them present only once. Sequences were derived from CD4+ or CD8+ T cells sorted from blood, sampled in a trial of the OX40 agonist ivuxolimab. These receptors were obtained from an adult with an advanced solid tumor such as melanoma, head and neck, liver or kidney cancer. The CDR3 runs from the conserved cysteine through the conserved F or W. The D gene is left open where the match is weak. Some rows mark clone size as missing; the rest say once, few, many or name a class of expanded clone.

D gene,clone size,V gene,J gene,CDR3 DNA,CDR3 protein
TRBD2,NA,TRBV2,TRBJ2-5,TGTGCCAGCAGTGAATTTAGCGGGAGGTTTGAGACCCAGTACTTC,CASSEFSGRFETQYF
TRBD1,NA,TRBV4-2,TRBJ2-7,TGTGCCAGCAGCCCGGTTGACGGACAGGTCCTCTACGAGCAGTACTTC,CASSPVDGQVLYEQYF
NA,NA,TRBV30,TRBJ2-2,TGTGCCTGGAATGGCGGGACACCAACCTACACCGGGGAGCTGTTTTTT,CAWNGGTPTYTGELFF
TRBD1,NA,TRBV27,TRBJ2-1,TGTGCCATAGGACAGGGGAGGTACAATGAGCAGTTCTTC,CAIGQGRYNEQFF
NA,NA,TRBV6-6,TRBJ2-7,TGTGCCAGCAGTTACTCTCTACGATGGCAGTACTTC,CASSYSLRWQYF
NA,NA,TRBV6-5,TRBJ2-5,TGTGCCAGCAGTGTTCAGGGATGGGATCCGACCCAGTACTTC,CASSVQGWDPTQYF
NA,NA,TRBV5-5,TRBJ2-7,TGTGCCAGCAGCTTCCCCGGTCTACCCGAGCAGTACTTC,CASSFPGLPEQYF
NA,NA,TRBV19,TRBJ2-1,TGTGCCAGTAGGAAAGTGGGTGAGAATGAGCAGTTCTTC,CASRKVGENEQFF
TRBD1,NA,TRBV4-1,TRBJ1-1,TGCGCCAGCAGGAGTAGGACAGGGAACACTGAAGCTTTCTTT,CASRSRTGNTEAFF
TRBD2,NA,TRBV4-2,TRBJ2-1,TGTGCCAGCAGCCAAGTTGTGGCGGGAGGCTCCTACAATGAGCAGTTCTTC,CASSQVVAGGSYNEQFF
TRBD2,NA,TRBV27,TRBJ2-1,TGTGCCAGCAGTTTTGCGGGAGGGACCTACAATGAGCAGTTCTTC,CASSFAGGTYNEQFF
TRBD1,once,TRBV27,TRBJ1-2,TGTGCCAGCAGCCCCCTGGTGGCCGACAGGGACTATGGCTACACCTTC,CASSPLVADRDYGYTF
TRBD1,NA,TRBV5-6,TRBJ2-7,TGTGCCAGCAGCTTGGTACAGGGGCCCTACGAGCAGTACTTC,CASSLVQGPYEQYF
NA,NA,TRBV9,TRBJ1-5,TGTGCCAGCAGCGTAGCAGGGGGCAATCAGCCCCAGCATTTT,CASSVAGGNQPQHF
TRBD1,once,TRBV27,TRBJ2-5,TGTGCCAGCAGCTTCAAGGGGGCCCTTGGGAAGACCCAGTACTTC,CASSFKGALGKTQYF
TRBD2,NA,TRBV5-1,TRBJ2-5,TGCGCCAGCAGCTTGCTCGAGGGGGCGGCTAAAGGACTAGCGGAGACCCAGTACTTC,CASSLLEGAAKGLAETQYF
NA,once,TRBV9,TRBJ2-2,TGTGCCAGCGGAGCGAACACCGGGGAGCTGTTTTTT,CASGANTGELFF
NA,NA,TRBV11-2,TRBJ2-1,TGTGCCAGCAGCTCCCTGGACAATGAGCAGTTCTTC,CASSSLDNEQFF
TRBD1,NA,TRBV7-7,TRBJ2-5,TGTGCTAGCAGCCCTTCGACAGGGAACCAAGAGACCCAGTACTTC,CASSPSTGNQETQYF
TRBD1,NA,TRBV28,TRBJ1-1,TGTGCCAGCAGTTCACCGGGACAGGGGGTAGGCACTGAAGCTTTCTTT,CASSSPGQGVGTEAFF
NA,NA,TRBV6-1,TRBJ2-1,TGTGCCAGCAGTGATTCGTTGGGCAGGGTAGGAAACAATGAGCAGTTCTTC,CASSDSLGRVGNNEQFF
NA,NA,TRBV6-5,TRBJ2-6,TGTGCCAGCAGTGCCAACGTCCTGACTTTC,CASSANVLTF
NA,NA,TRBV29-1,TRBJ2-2,TGCAGCGTTGAGGGTAACACCGGGGAGCTGTTTTTT,CSVEGNTGELFF
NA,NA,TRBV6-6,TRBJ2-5,TGTGCCAGCAGTCTGGGGAGGGAGACCCAGTACTTC,CASSLGRETQYF
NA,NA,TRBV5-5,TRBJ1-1,TGTGCCAGCACCTTTTCAGTGTTTACTAACACTGAAGCTTTCTTT,CASTFSVFTNTEAFF
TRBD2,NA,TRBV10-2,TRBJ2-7,TGCGCCAGCACAGGGACTAGCGGATCCTACGAGCAGTACTTC,CASTGTSGSYEQYF
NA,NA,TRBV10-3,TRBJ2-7,TGTGCCATCAGTGGAGCGGCCAGCTCCTACGAGCAGTACTTC,CAISGAASSYEQYF
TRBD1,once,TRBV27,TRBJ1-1,TGTGCCAGCAGTAACCGGGACAGAAATATGAACACTGAAGCTTTCTTT,CASSNRDRNMNTEAFF
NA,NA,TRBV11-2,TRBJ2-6,TGTGCCAGCAGCTTAGCCCCAGCTCTCACCGGGGCCAACGTCCTGACTTTC,CASSLAPALTGANVLTF
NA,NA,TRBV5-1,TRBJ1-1,TGCGCCAGCAGCTTGAGCACGATGAACACTGAAGCTTTCTTT,CASSLSTMNTEAFF
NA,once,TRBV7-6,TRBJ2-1,TGTGCCAGCAGCTCTACACACAATGAGCAGTTCTTC,CASSSTHNEQFF